A selection of T cell receptor beta chains follows, all from one sample in a study of CD8 T cells in ankylosing spondylitis. MiXCR, applied by TCRdb to the 5' RACE reads, yields one record per CDR3 protein. There are hundreds of thousands of distinct CDR3 sequences in the sample; 20% to 30% occur only once, and 0.89% lies in the top ten. Source material: blood, either unsorted or a sorted T cell fraction (not recorded which). These receptors originate from a male donor with ankylosing spondylitis. CDR3s leave out the opening cysteine and the closing phenylalanine or tryptophan. Size is stated for part of the rows, as once, few or many counts, or as a class when the clone is expanded.

clone_size	cdr3_length	v_call	j_call	cdr3_aa
NA	16	TRBV12-3/TRBV12-4	TRBJ2-2	ANPPGRRRGKGTGELF
NA	11	TRBV6-1	TRBJ2-1	ASSETGNNEQF
few	13	TRBV2	TRBJ2-7	ASSLTGTGTYEQY
NA	15	TRBV18	TRBJ2-6	ASSDDRYFSGANVLT
NA	14	TRBV19	TRBJ1-5	ASSNGQRYSNQPQH
NA	13	TRBV6-1	TRBJ1-5	ASSLANQGDQPQH
NA	12	TRBV29-1	TRBJ2-1	SVDEAAAYNEQF
NA	13	TRBV20-1	TRBJ2-2	SARERERYTGELF
NA	11	TRBV24-1	TRBJ2-1	ATSGEGLAAPF
NA	12	TRBV3-1	TRBJ2-2	ASSQVRGTGELF
NA	13	TRBV19	TRBJ2-3	ASTPGGRGTDTQY
few	11	TRBV3-1	TRBJ2-7	ASSQGAGAEQY
few	11	TRBV24-1	TRBJ2-1	AAQGAQYNEQF
few	13	TRBV5-1	TRBJ2-6	ASSLPAVGSNVLT
few	12	TRBV11-3	TRBJ2-5	ASRRGTDQETQY
few	12	TRBV12-3/TRBV12-4	TRBJ2-1	ASHVGSHGDEQF
NA	12	TRBV12-3/TRBV12-4	TRBJ2-2	ASSLTLSSGELF
NA	14	TRBV5-1	TRBJ2-1	ASSQTSGRSYNEQF
few	13	TRBV7-2	TRBJ2-5	ASSFQRGSGETQY
NA	16	TRBV12-3/TRBV12-4	TRBJ1-3	ASVPTGKRGHSGNTIY
few	10	TRBV20-1	TRBJ1-1	SASIPNTEAF
few	11	TRBV14	TRBJ1-1	ASSQSMGAEAF
NA	15	TRBV5-1	TRBJ2-1	ASSLAWAGGAYNEQF
NA	11	TRBV24-1	TRBJ1-1	ATRQGLNTEAF
few	14	TRBV29-1	TRBJ1-6	SVSCGQDSYNSPLH
NA	16	TRBV20-1	TRBJ1-4	SASTPYRTTGFVEKLF
NA	12	TRBV20-1	TRBJ2-1	SAEQGNGSNEQF
NA	12	TRBV10-3	TRBJ2-1	ATSGLAGNNEQF
few	11	TRBV6-1	TRBJ2-1	ASSERTDREQF
NA	13	TRBV3-1	TRBJ2-7	ASSQDGGRFYEQY
NA	15	TRBV5-6	TRBJ2-5	ASSFGLTSSGAETQY
NA	12	TRBV11-2	TRBJ1-4	ASSLGIYSEKLF
few	13	TRBV3-1	TRBJ2-1	ASSQGLEPYNEQF
NA	12	TRBV6-2/TRBV6-3	TRBJ1-6	ASGAGTGHSPLH
few	12	TRBV6-1	TRBJ2-3	ASRSTGSTDTQY
few	12	TRBV20-1	TRBJ1-1	SALPGRGPAEAF
few	13	TRBV10-1	TRBJ1-1	ASSRDGGWDTEAF
NA	13	TRBV7-2	TRBJ1-6	ASSLAHRGDSPLH
few	13	TRBV29-1	TRBJ1-2	SVEDLPPPVFGYT
few	16	TRBV5-1	TRBJ2-5	ASSSGTSGRSEWETQY
NA	13	TRBV20-1	TRBJ2-1	SARDGASGINEQF
NA	15	TRBV5-5	TRBJ2-7	ASSLGGTPSIQYEQY
many	13	TRBV12-3/TRBV12-4	TRBJ2-2	ASSPLAGGTGELF
NA	13	TRBV12-3/TRBV12-4	TRBJ2-2	ASSPRAGRTGELF
many	10	TRBV7-9	TRBJ2-7	ASSVTGFEQY
few	15	TRBV25-1	TRBJ1-2	ASRPAGTGGSNYGYT
few	12	TRBV20-1	TRBJ2-4	SAQDNLAKNIQY
NA	13	TRBV2	TRBJ2-7	ASSEDRGRFYEQY
NA	16	TRBV4-1	TRBJ2-1	ASSQDLGGSPSYNEQF
NA	12	TRBV24-1	TRBJ1-1	ATSVGQENTEAF
NA	12	TRBV20-1	TRBJ2-1	SARGSGVSDEQF
few	12	TRBV12-3/TRBV12-4	TRBJ2-5	ASSFLGVMETQY
NA	13	TRBV21-1	TRBJ1-2	ASSKEEGGGYGYT
few	10	TRBV29-1	TRBJ2-1	SVEGQANEQF
once	10	TRBV29-1	TRBJ1-5	SVGQHNQPQH
NA	12	TRBV18	TRBJ2-7	ASSPGLGRYEQY
NA	11	TRBV20-1	TRBJ1-5	SARSDSNQPQH
NA	12	TRBV3-1	TRBJ2-3	ASSQVGNGDTRY
many	12	TRBV7-2	TRBJ2-7	ASTLDGAILEQY